This is a list of T cell receptor beta chains from one sample in a study of T cells after yellow fever vaccination. TCRdb processed the 5' RACE reads anew with MiXCR; each CDR3 protein has one entry. Counted here are a few hundred thousand distinct CDR3 sequences, 8.1% occurring once; the ten biggest clones make up 15% to 20%. Sequenced here: PBMCs, sampled 45 days after the first yellow fever vaccination. The receptors shown here come from a man aged 18 to 29 who received the YFV17D yellow fever vaccine. The CDR3 runs from the conserved cysteine through the conserved F or W. Each record gives: J gene, D gene, clone size, V gene, CDR3 length, CDR3 DNA, CDR3 protein. A D gene is named only where the DNA matches it firmly. The size of a clone is reported for some rows only, either as once, few or many, or as a class for expanded clones.

TRBJ2-7,TRBD1,-,TRBV19,14,TGTGCCAGTAGTATTCGTGACAGGGTCTACGAGCAGTACTTC,CASSIRDRVYEQYF
TRBJ2-7,-,few,TRBV20-1,13,TGCAGTGCTAGCACAGGTGGCTCCTACGAGCAGTACTTC,CSASTGGSYEQYF
TRBJ1-6,-,many,TRBV6-5,15,TGTGCCAGCAGACACAGAAGCTCCTATAATTCACCCCTCCACTTT,CASRHRSSYNSPLHF
TRBJ2-3,-,-,TRBV27,16,TGTGCCAGCAGTTATCGACGGGGGCCCCCCACAGATACGCAGTATTTT,CASSYRRGPPTDTQYF
TRBJ2-5,-,-,TRBV7-2,14,TGTGCCAGCAGCTATACAGGGGGGGCAGAGACCCAGTACTTC,CASSYTGGAETQYF
TRBJ2-5,TRBD2,many,TRBV6-1,15,TGTGCCAGCAGAACCACTAGCGCCCTGGGGCAGACCCAGTACTTC,CASRTTSALGQTQYF
TRBJ2-3,-,-,TRBV5-5,18,TGTGCCAGCAGCTTGGTGGGGTCGCAGGGGACCTTCACAGATACGCAGTATTTT,CASSLVGSQGTFTDTQYF
TRBJ2-1,-,-,TRBV5-1,18,TGCGCCAGCAGCTACGGCGGCGGGGGCCGGAGCTCCTACAATGAGCAGTTCTTC,CASSYGGGGRSSYNEQFF
TRBJ2-2,TRBD2,-,TRBV4-1,18,TGCGCCTGCAGCCCGGGACTAGCGGGGGGGCCGAACACCGGGGAGCTGTTTTTT,CACSPGLAGGPNTGELFF
TRBJ2-5,-,-,TRBV2,12,TGTGCCAGCACCCATGAGGGCGAGACCCAGTACTTC,CASTHEGETQYF
TRBJ1-1,TRBD1,few,TRBV5-1,15,TGCGCCAGCAGCCCGACAGGGGACACGAACACTGAAGCTTTCTTT,CASSPTGDTNTEAFF
TRBJ2-7,TRBD1,few,TRBV30,14,TGTGCCTGGACCCTGACAGGGGGCAACTACGAGCAGTACTTC,CAWTLTGGNYEQYF
TRBJ2-2,TRBD2,-,TRBV9,22,TGTGCCAGCAGCGTAGGAGCTATTCTCGGGACTAGCGGAGGGAAGAACACCGGGGAGCTGTTTTTT,CASSVGAILGTSGGKNTGELFF
TRBJ2-7,TRBD2,few,TRBV6-1,14,TGTGCCAGCACCGAACGGGGGGGGCTCTACGAGCAGTACTTC,CASTERGGLYEQYF
TRBJ2-4,-,-,TRBV9,15,TGTGCCAGCAGCGTAGTTGGGTCTGGGGAGAACATTCAGTACTTC,CASSVVGSGENIQYF
TRBJ2-3,-,-,TRBV20-1,17,TGCAGTGCTAGAGCTCTTGGACAGGGAGGGCGCACAGATACGCAGTATTTT,CSARALGQGGRTDTQYF
TRBJ1-3,-,few,TRBV21-1,14,TGTGCCAGCACCCCCATCACTCGACAGGGGGTGATATATTTT,CASTPITRQGVIYF
TRBJ2-7,TRBD1,-,TRBV9,15,TGTGCCAGCAGCGTAGCCCCGGACAGGGTCGACGAGCAGTACTTC,CASSVAPDRVDEQYF
TRBJ2-2,-,few,TRBV20-1,13,TGCAGTGTCCGGTCAGGGATCCCCGGGGAGCTGTTTTTT,CSVRSGIPGELFF
TRBJ2-5,-,many,TRBV5-1,13,TGCGCCAGCAGCTCGACGGTACGGGAGACCCAGTACTTC,CASSSTVRETQYF
TRBJ1-6,-,-,TRBV5-5,15,TGTGCCAGCAGCTTGGCCGGGTCCAGGGATTCACCCCTCCACTTT,CASSLAGSRDSPLHF
TRBJ2-7,TRBD2,-,TRBV6-2/TRBV6-3,16,TGTGCCAGCACCGAGGGTCAGCGGGGGGGGACCTACGAGCAGTACTTC,CASTEGQRGGTYEQYF
TRBJ2-1,-,few,TRBV19,15,TGTGCCAGTAGTCAAGGACTCCTGGGGTGGGGAGAGCAGTTCTTC,CASSQGLLGWGEQFF
TRBJ2-2,TRBD1,many,TRBV5-1,15,TGCGCCAGCAGCTTGCTGGGACAGGGAAACGGGGAGCTGTTTTTT,CASSLLGQGNGELFF
TRBJ2-1,-,many,TRBV29-1,12,TGCAGCGTTACAGGCCCAATTGCCGAGCAGTTCTTC,CSVTGPIAEQFF
TRBJ2-7,TRBD1,-,TRBV20-1,13,TGCAGTGCTAGAAAACAGGGGTCCTACGAGCAGTACTTC,CSARKQGSYEQYF
TRBJ1-3,-,-,TRBV14,15,TGTGCCAGCAGCCCCGACCTCGGATCTGGAAACACCATATATTTT,CASSPDLGSGNTIYF
TRBJ1-2,-,-,TRBV5-1,14,TGCGCCAGCAGCTTGACAGGGATAGGCTATGGCTACACCTTC,CASSLTGIGYGYTF
TRBJ2-7,-,few,TRBV20-1,14,TGCAGTGCTAGGAGCCTAGCGATCTCCTACGAGCAGTACTTC,CSARSLAISYEQYF
TRBJ2-7,-,-,TRBV20-1,11,TGCAGTGCTAGCGGTGCCTACGAGCAGTACTTC,CSASGAYEQYF
TRBJ1-2,-,-,TRBV7-9,11,TGTGCCAGCAGCTTAGGCCTCGGCTACACCTTC,CASSLGLGYTF
TRBJ2-2,-,-,TRBV11-2,13,TGTGCCAGCAGCTTAGATCCTACCGGGGAGCTGTTTTTT,CASSLDPTGELFF
TRBJ1-2,TRBD1,many,TRBV29-1,11,TGCAGCGAAGGGGGCGACTATGGCTACACCTTC,CSEGGDYGYTF
TRBJ2-5,TRBD2,few,TRBV12-3/TRBV12-4,17,TGTGCCAGCAGTCCCCGGGAGCGGGGGTGGTCGGAAGAGACCCAGTACTTC,CASSPRERGWSEETQYF
TRBJ1-2,-,-,TRBV5-1,14,TGCGCCAGCAGCTTGGGGCGGATCCTCGGAGGCTACACCTTC,CASSLGRILGGYTF
TRBJ1-2,-,few,TRBV12-3/TRBV12-4,14,TGTGCCAGCAGTCCCGTCATGGGGGGCTATGGCTACACCTTC,CASSPVMGGYGYTF
TRBJ2-2,-,many,TRBV5-1,14,TGCGCCAGCAGCTTAGGGACTAACACCGGGGAGCTGTTTTTT,CASSLGTNTGELFF
TRBJ2-3,-,-,TRBV10-3,13,TGTGCCATCAGGGATCAGGGTTGGAATACGCAGTATTTT,CAIRDQGWNTQYF
TRBJ1-4,TRBD1,-,TRBV10-3,15,TGTGCCATCAGTGCAACAGGGGGCGAGGGAGAAAAACTGTTTTTT,CAISATGGEGEKLFF
TRBJ1-3,-,few,TRBV7-2,14,TGTGCCAGCACCGCAGCTCTCTCTGGAAACACCATATATTTT,CASTAALSGNTIYF
TRBJ2-1,-,-,TRBV29-1,11,TGCAGAGCGGACGCAACGGCTGAGCAGTTCTTC,CRADATAEQFF
TRBJ2-7,-,few,TRBV12-3/TRBV12-4,16,TGTGCCAGCAGCTTATCACCGGGGACCGCCTCCTACGAGCAGTACTTC,CASSLSPGTASYEQYF
TRBJ2-5,-,few,TRBV15,16,TGTGCCACCAGCAGAGAGAGCCCGTACCTGAGGGAGACCCAGTACTTC,CATSRESPYLRETQYF